This T cell receptor (beta chain) was observed in a study of cytomegalovirus exposure and HLA in healthy donors. The wider study: Earlier, 150 million to 200 million T cells were analyzed, and some 120 million unique TCR beta sequences were found among them. Findings and caveats of the study: TCR beta V- and J-gene trimming was later associated with a missense DCLRE1C variant. Equally common other TCR beta chains were less clonally expanded than HLA-associated ones, a later analysis found.

Nominal health characterized the donors when sampled, though unrecorded immune exposures were likely. The CDR3 sequence is 14 residues long. In germline, CDR1 is SNHLY, CDR2 FYNNEI. V shed 8 bases and J 7 bases; nucleotides not matched to a gene: 10. The PCR contained 60 Vbeta and 13 Jbeta primers. Profiled with immunoSEQ multiplex PCR; TCRdb holds only in-frame clones, not every one. The sample's table shows around 75,000 clones. Concerning this clone: Its antigen is unknown.

The sequence came from a woman aged 55-70 years in good health and CMV-seronegative. The chain is built from TRBV2 and TRBJ2-1, with TRBD1 matching 8 bases. The sequencing sample was made of PBMCs. In DNA form, the CDR3 reads TGTGCCAGCCGTGGGACAGGCTGGAGGAATGAGCAGTTCTTC. Translating gives CASRGTGWRNEQFF.